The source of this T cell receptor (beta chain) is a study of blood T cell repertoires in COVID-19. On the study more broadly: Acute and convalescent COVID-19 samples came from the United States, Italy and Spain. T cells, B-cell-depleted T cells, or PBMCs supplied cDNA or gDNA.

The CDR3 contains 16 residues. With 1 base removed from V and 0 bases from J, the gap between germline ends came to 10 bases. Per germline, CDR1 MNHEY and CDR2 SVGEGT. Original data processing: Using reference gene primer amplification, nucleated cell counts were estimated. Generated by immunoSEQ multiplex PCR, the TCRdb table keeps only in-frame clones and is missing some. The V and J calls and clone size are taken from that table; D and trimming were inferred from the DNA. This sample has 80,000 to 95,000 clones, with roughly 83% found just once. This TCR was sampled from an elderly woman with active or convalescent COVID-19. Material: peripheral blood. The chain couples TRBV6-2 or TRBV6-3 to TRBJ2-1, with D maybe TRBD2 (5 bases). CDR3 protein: CASSYYWAGSYNEQFF. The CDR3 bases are TGTGCCAGCAGTTACTATTGGGCGGGCTCCTACAATGAGCAGTTCTTC.